The 22 T cell receptor beta chains in this list originate from one sample, sequenced in a study of blood T cell repertoires in COVID-19. Clones were read by immunoSEQ multiplex PCR, and TCRdb kept only the in-frame ones, dropping some. Among tens of thousands of clones, about nine tenths were seen once, and the ten largest hold approximately 7.8%. Sequencing input: peripheral blood. The receptors stem from a man aged 45 to 65 with active COVID-19.

The genes are TRBV7-9 and TRBJ1-2, with TRBD1 as a possible D gene (5 bases). Per germline, CDR1 SEHNR and CDR2 FQNEAQ (reference sequence). The V end was cut by 4 bases, the J end by 5 bases, with 23 bases between. The CDR3 is 17 residues long. CDR3 in amino acids: CASSYFSRDPGGYGYTF. The CDR3 bases are TGTGCCAGCAGCTATTTTTCCCGGGACCCTGGGGGGTATGGCTACACCTTC.

V and J are TRBV13 and TRBJ2-6, with 9 bases that match TRBD1. This CDR3 region has 17 residues. J was trimmed by 3 bases and V by 5 bases; bases with no gene match: 8. From germline, CDR1 is PRHDT and CDR2 FYEKMQ (reference sequence). As DNA, the CDR3 is TGTGCCAGCAGCCAACGGGACAGGGACGGTGGGGCCAACGTCCTGACTTTC. This translates into CASSQRDRDGGANVLTF.

The rearrangement links TRBV6-5 to TRBJ1-2; D is unresolved. The CDR3 covers 12 residues. CDR1 is MNHEY and CDR2 is SVGAGI in the germline V gene. Deletions cut 7 bases from V and 7 bases from J, with 13 bases between. The CDR3 sequence: CASTSVSGGYTF. In nucleotides, the CDR3 is TGTGCCAGCACCTCAGTCTCTGGTGGCTACACCTTC.

The CDR3 DNA reads TGTGCCAGCAGCTTGGGGGACAGGGGGTTTTTTGTCGAAGCTTTCTTT. It specifies CASSLGDRGFFVEAFF. The chain recombines TRBV5-6 with TRBJ1-1, with 11 bases lining up with TRBD1. This CDR3 is built from 16 residues. The V gene's germline CDR1 is SGHDT and CDR2 YYEEEE. V dropped 0 bases and J dropped 8; count of bases not matched to a gene: 9.

The genes are TRBV15 and TRBJ1-1, with 7 bases fitting TRBD1. Trimming at V came to 1 base and at J to 1 base, leaving 6 bases not matched to a gene. Per germline, CDR1 LNHNV and CDR2 YYDKDF (reference sequence). CDR3 length equals 16 residues. The CDR3 spells CATSRGRTGTNTEAFF. CDR3 DNA: TGTGCCACCAGCAGAGGAAGGACAGGAACGAACACTGAAGCTTTCTTT.

This sequence joins TRBV7-2 and TRBJ2-3; TRBD1 agrees at 7 bases. V was clipped by 4 bases and J by 2 bases; unmatched bases: 6. This CDR3 region has 15 residues. Germline V CDR1 and CDR2: SGHTA, FQGNSA. The CDR3 DNA is TGTGCCAGCAGCTACAGGGGTCTCCTCACAGATACGCAGTATTTT. It specifies CASSYRGLLTDTQYF.

This chain uses TRBV27 with TRBJ1-1; 7 bases align to TRBD1. CDR1 and CDR2 from the germline V gene are MNHEY and SMNVEV (reference sequence). Germline trimming cut 6 bases from V and 7 bases from J; bases unmatched to any gene: 14. The CDR3 is 15 amino acids. The CDR3 DNA follows: TGTGCCAGCAGCCCGTTCGGAAGCAGGGACAGTGAAGCTTTCTTT. Its protein product is CASSPFGSRDSEAFF.

The DNA for the CDR3 is TGTGCCAGCAGCAAAGTGGAGCAATCACCCCTCCACTTT. It encodes CASSKVEQSPLHF. The rearrangement uses TRBV21-1 and TRBJ1-6. TRBV21-1 corresponds to a pseudogene. The CDR3 runs 13 residues.

The count of this clone is one. The V call is TRBV2, the J call TRBJ1-3; TRBD1 matches 8 bases. CDR3 length: 16 residues. CDR1 is SNHLY and CDR2 is FYNNEI in the germline V gene. V gave up 4 bases and J gave up 6 bases; unmatched junction bases: 11. The CDR3 DNA sequence: TGTGCCAGCAGTGGGACCAGGGGGCCACACCCAAACACCATATATTTT. It translates to CASSGTRGPHPNTIYF.

V usage is TRBV2 and J usage is TRBJ2-2, with D maybe TRBD1 (5 bases). The CDR3 covers 14 residues. V was cut by 2 bases and J by 3 bases, with 7 bases left in between. CDR1 and CDR2 (germline): SNHLY, FYNNEI. The DNA of the CDR3 is TGTGCCAGCAGTGAACAGGGATACACCGGGGAGCTGTTTTTT. Its translation: CASSEQGYTGELFF.

The gene calls are TRBV6-2 or TRBV6-3 and TRBJ1-5, with unresolved D. Germline CDR1 reads MNHEY; CDR2 reads SVGEGT. The CDR3 runs to 17 residues. V was cut by 6 bases and J by 2 bases, with 20 bases left in between. The chain's CDR3 is CASSPVGVGDRNQPQHF. CDR3 DNA sequence: TGTGCCAGCAGCCCTGTTGGGGTGGGAGATCGCAATCAGCCCCAGCATTTT.

V usage is TRBV21-1 and J usage is TRBJ2-7; TRBD1 reflects the table's D call only, with no check against the DNA. TRBV21-1 is a known pseudogene. CDR3 length: 16 amino acids. The CDR3 spells CARAEGDRDFSYEQYF. The DNA of the CDR3 is TGTGCCAGAGCGGAGGGCGACAGGGACTTCTCCTACGAGCAGTACTTC.

The gene calls are TRBV24-1 and TRBJ2-6; 10 bases agree with TRBD1. Germline V gene lookup returns CDR1 KGHDR and CDR2 SFDVKD. The junction had 18 bases not matched to a gene; V was cut back by 8 bases and J by 0 bases. This CDR3 has 21 amino acids. The CDR3 sequence is CATKGYGDRGLLSSGANVLTF. In DNA form, the CDR3 reads TGTGCCACCAAAGGATATGGGGACAGGGGACTTCTGAGCTCTGGGGCCAACGTCCTGACTTTC.

The V and J genes are TRBV6-5 and TRBJ2-5; perhaps TRBD2 as D (5 bases). Trimming shortened V by 4 bases and J by 2 bases, and 8 bases separated the two germline ends. From germline, CDR1 is MNHEY and CDR2 SVGAGI. There are 13 residues in the CDR3. Here the CDR3 DNA reads TGTGCCAGCAGTTCGCCGGGGCAAGAGACCCAGTACTTC. Translated, it gives CASSSPGQETQYF.

This clone was observed a handful of times. The J gene is TRBJ1-1, the V gene TRBV18; TRBD1 matches at 7 bases. The junction had 1 base not matched to a gene; V was cut back by 3 bases and J by 0 bases. This CDR3 is 14 amino acids long. CDR1 and CDR2 (germline): KGHSH, LQKENI. The CDR3 region has the DNA TGTGCCAGCTCACCGGGACAGCTGAACACTGAAGCTTTCTTT. It translates to CASSPGQLNTEAFF.

J is TRBJ2-5 and V is TRBV7-2; 10 bases align to TRBD2. The CDR3 sequence is 15 residues long. Germline loops: CDR1 SGHTA, CDR2 FQGNSA. V trimming: 4 bases; J trimming: 0 bases; junction bases outside the gene matches: 2. The CDR3 is CASSWTSGNQETQYF. The CDR3 nucleotides read TGTGCCAGCAGCTGGACTAGCGGAAACCAAGAGACCCAGTACTTC. Combining the CDR3 with reference TRBV7-2 and TRBJ2-5 gives the whole variable domain GAGVSQSPSNKVTEKGKDVELRCDPISGHTALYWYRQSLGQGLEFLIYFQGNSAPDKSGLPSDRFSAERTGGSVSTLTIQRTQQEDSAVYLCASSWTSGNQETQYFGPGTRLLVL.

This clone was detected once. The CDR3 DNA reads as TGTGCCAGCAGCCTAACACAGGCCAGCTATGAAAAACTGTTTTTT. This codes for CASSLTQASYEKLFF. The chain uses TRBV7-2 and TRBJ1-4; D is possibly TRBD1 (5 bases). The CDR3 length is 15 residues. The germline V and J ends were trimmed by 5 bases and 6 bases, with 16 bases remaining between them. The V gene's germline CDR1 is SGHTA and CDR2 FQGNSA.

This chain joins TRBV9 and TRBJ1-1, with D maybe TRBD1 (6 bases). This CDR3 region has 13 residues. V dropped 4 bases and J dropped 1 base, with 8 bases sitting between them. Germline CDR1 and CDR2: SGDLS and YYNGEE. The CDR3 DNA follows: TGTGCCAGCAGCCTACAGGGGAACACTGAAGCTTTCTTT. Amino acids: CASSLQGNTEAFF.

The chain uses TRBV19 and TRBJ2-7, with TRBD2 matching over 10 bases. The CDR3 spans 15 residues. The germline CDR1 and CDR2 sequences are LNHDA and SQIVND (reference sequence). V lost 5 bases, J lost 4 bases, and 8 bases stayed unmatched. In DNA, the CDR3 is TGTGCCAGTAGTCCTCAGCGGGAGGGCCGGTACGAGCAGTACTTC. Encoded protein: CASSPQREGRYEQYF.

The J gene is TRBJ2-7, the V gene TRBV4-3, with TRBD2 matching 8 bases. Germline trimming cut 6 bases from V and 1 base from J; bases unmatched to any gene: 5. The V gene's germline CDR1 is LGHNA and CDR2 YSLEER. CDR3 length: 14 amino acids. The CDR3, as DNA: TGCGCCAGCAGAGGGACTAGTGGTTCCTACGAGCAGTACTTC. It encodes CASRGTSGSYEQYF.

The CDR3 reads CASTSPTGSRVAFF. CDR3 DNA: TGTGCCAGCACCTCACCTACAGGGTCTCGGGTGGCTTTCTTT. The rearrangement uses TRBV28 and TRBJ1-1, with D tentatively TRBD1 (6 bases). Germline V gives CDR1 MDHEN, CDR2 SYDVKM. The length of the CDR3 is 14 residues. Trimming removed 7 bases at V and 11 bases at J, with 23 bases between.

The rearrangement uses TRBV7-3 and TRBJ2-1, with D unclear. Per germline, CDR1 SGHTA and CDR2 FQGTGA. This CDR3 spans 17 amino acids. V was shortened by 5 bases and J by 0 bases, with 17 bases between the two germline ends. The CDR3 region has the DNA TGTGCCAGCAGCCCCTCGGTCGGAGTAGCCTCCTACAATGAGCAGTTCTTC. As protein: CASSPSVGVASYNEQFF.